This T cell receptor beta chain was found in a study of shared clonotypes between healthy human individuals. Turning to the study itself: There were three CD4 naive, three CD4 memory, two CD8 naive and one CD8 memory plates per donor.

Worth noting for this clone: Its matching antigen is unknown.

TCRdb keeps only in-frame clones here, not all; method: immunoSEQ multiplex PCR. This sample has about 1,900,000 clones, with less than 95% found just once. The CDR3 extends over 15 amino acids. CDR1 GTSNPN and CDR2 SVGIG come from the germline V gene (reference sequence). The ends lost 5 bases at V and 0 bases at J; junction bases unmatched: 6. Findings of the study overall: Larger estimated richness was generally seen in naive subsets than in memory subsets. Represented diversity (both genetic and exposure-history) was limited by the small number of donors.

CD45RO-negative cells were positively selected for CCR7, leaving out terminally differentiated effector memory CD45RA+ cells. This chain links TRBV30 with TRBJ2-7; 11 bases agree with TRBD1. The sequenced sample consisted of naive CD8+ T cells sorted from blood. The sequence was obtained from a man younger than 35 in good health. The CDR3 is CAWLGGTGGSYEQYF. CDR3 in DNA: TGTGCCTGGCTTGGGGGGACAGGGGGCTCCTACGAGCAGTACTTC.